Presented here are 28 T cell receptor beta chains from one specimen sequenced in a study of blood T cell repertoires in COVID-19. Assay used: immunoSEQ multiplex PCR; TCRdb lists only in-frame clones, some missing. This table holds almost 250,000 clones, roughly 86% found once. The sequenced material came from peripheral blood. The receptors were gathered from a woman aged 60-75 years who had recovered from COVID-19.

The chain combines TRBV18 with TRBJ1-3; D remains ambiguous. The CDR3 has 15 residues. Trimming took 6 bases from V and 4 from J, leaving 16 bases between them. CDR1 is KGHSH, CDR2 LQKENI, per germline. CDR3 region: CASSPLSAAGNTIYF. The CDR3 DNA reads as TGTGCCAGCTCTCCCCTGAGCGCAGCAGGAAACACCATATATTTT.

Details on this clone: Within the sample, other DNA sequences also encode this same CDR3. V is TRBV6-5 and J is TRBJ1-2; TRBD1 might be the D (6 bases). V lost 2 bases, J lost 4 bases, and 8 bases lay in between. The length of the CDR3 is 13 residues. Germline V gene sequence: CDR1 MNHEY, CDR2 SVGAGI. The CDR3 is CASSYRGGYGYTF. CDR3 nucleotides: TGTGCCAGCAGTTACAGGGGGGGCTATGGCTACACCTTC.

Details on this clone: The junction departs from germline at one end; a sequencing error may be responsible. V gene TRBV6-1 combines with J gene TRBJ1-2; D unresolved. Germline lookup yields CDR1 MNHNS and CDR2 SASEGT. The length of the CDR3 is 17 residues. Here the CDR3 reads CASREESSHTANYGYTF. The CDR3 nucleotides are TGTGCCAGCAGGGAAGAATCCTCCCATACTGCTAACTATGGCTACACCTTC.

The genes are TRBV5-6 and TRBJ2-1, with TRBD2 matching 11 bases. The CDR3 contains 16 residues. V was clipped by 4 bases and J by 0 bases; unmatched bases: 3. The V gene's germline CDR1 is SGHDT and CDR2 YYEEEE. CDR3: CASSMGLADSYNEQFF. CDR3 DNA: TGTGCCAGCAGCATGGGACTAGCGGACTCCTACAATGAGCAGTTCTTC.

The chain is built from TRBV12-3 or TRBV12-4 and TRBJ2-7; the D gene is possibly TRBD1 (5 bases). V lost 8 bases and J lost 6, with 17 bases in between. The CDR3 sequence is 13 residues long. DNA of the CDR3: TGTGCCAGCGGAAGACAGTCCCTTGGCGAGCAGTACTTC. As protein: CASGRQSLGEQYF.

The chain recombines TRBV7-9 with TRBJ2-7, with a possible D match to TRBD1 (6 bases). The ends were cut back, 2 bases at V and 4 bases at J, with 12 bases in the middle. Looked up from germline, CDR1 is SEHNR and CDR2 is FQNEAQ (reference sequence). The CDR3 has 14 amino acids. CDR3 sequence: CASSLMSGEYEQYF. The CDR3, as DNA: TGTGCCAGCAGCTTAATGTCAGGGGAATACGAGCAGTACTTC.

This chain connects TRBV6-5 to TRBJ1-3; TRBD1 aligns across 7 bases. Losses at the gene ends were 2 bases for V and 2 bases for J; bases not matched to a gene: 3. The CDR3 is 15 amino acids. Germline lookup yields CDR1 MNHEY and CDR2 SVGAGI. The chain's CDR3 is CASSYTGTAGNTIYF. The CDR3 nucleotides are TGTGCCAGCAGTTACACAGGGACAGCTGGAAACACCATATATTTT.

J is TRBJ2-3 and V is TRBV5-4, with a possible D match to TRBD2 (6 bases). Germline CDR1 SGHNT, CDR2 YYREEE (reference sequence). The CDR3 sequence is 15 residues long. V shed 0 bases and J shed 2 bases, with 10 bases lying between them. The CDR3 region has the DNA TGTGCCAGCAGCTTGGGGGACTTTCCCACAGATACGCAGTATTTT. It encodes CASSLGDFPTDTQYF.

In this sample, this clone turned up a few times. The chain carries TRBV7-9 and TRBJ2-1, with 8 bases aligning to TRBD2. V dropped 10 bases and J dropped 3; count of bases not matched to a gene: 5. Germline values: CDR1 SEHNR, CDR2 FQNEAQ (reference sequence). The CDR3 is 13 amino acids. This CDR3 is CANSGVNYNEQFF. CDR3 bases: TGTGCCAATAGCGGGGTGAACTACAATGAGCAGTTCTTC. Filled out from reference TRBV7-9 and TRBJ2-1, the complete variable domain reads DTGVSQNPRHKITKRGQNVTFRCDPISEHNRLYWYRQTLGQGPEFLTYFQNEAQLEKSRLLSDRFSAERPKGSFSTLEIQRTEQGDSAMYLCANSGVNYNEQFFGPGTRLTVL.

For the CDR3, the DNA is TGTGCCAGCAAGGGGACAGTGACTAACTATGGCTACACCTTC. Amino acids: CASKGTVTNYGYTF. V is TRBV27 and J is TRBJ1-2; 7 nucleotides agree with TRBD1. CDR1 MNHEY and CDR2 SMNVEV come from the germline V gene (reference sequence). The V and J ends lost 7 bases and 0 bases, in that order; junction bases with no gene match: 5. This CDR3 region has 14 residues.

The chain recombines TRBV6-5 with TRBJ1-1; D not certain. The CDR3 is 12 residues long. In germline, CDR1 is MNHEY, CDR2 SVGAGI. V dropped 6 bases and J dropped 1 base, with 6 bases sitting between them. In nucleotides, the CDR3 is TGTGCCAGCAGCCGTCGGAACACTGAAGCTTTCTTT. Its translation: CASSRRNTEAFF.

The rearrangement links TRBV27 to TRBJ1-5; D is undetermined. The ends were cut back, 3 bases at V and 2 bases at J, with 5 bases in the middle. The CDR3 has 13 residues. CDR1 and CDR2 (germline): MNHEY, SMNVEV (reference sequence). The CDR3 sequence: CASSFGGNQPQHF. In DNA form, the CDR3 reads TGTGCCAGCAGTTTCGGGGGCAATCAGCCCCAGCATTTT.

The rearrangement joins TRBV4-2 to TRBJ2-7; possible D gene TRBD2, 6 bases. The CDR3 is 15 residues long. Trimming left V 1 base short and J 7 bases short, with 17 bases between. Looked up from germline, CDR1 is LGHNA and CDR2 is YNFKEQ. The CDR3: CASSQGQGAAGEQYF. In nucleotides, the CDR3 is TGTGCCAGCAGCCAAGGCCAGGGCGCGGCGGGAGAGCAGTACTTC.

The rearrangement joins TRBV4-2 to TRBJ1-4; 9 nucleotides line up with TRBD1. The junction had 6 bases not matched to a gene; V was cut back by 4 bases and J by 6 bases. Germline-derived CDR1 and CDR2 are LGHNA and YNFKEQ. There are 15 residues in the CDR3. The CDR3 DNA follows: TGTGCCAGCAGCCTTTGGACAGGGGAGGATGAAAAACTGTTTTTT. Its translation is CASSLWTGEDEKLFF.

DNA of the CDR3: TGCGCCAGCAGCCAAGAACAGGGAGATCAGCCCCAGCATTTT. Its translation: CASSQEQGDQPQHF. The chain carries TRBV4-1 and TRBJ1-5, with a possible D match to TRBD1 (6 bases). Germline CDR1 is MGHRA and CDR2 is YSYEKL. This CDR3 spans 14 amino acids. The V end lost 0 bases, the J end lost 5 bases, and 8 bases lay between the germline ends.

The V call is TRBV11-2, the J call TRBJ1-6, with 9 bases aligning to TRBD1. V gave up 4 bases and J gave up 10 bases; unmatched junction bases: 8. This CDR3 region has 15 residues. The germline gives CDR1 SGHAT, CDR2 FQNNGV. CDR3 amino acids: CASSSTGQGLSPLHF. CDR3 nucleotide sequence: TGTGCCAGCAGCTCCACGGGACAGGGACTCTCACCCCTCCACTTT.

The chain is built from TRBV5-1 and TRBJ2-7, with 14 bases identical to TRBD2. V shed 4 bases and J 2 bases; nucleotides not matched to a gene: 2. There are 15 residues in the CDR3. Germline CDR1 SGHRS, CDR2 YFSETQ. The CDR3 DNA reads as TGCGCCAGCAGCCGGACTAGCGGGGGGCCCTACGAGCAGTACTTC. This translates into CASSRTSGGPYEQYF.

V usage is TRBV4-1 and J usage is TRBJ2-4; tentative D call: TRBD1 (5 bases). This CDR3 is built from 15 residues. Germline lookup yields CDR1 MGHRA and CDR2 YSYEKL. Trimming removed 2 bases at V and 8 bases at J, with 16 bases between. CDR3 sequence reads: CASSQSTVQEDIQYF. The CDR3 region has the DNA TGCGCCAGCAGCCAATCGACAGTACAGGAAGACATTCAGTACTTC.

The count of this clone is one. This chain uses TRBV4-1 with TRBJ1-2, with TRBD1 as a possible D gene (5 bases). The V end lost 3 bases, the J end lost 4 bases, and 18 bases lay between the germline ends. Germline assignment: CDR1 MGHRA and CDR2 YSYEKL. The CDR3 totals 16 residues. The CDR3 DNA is TGCGCCAGCAGCCACCCTGCGGGGGTAACTATCTATGGCTACACCTTC. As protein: CASSHPAGVTIYGYTF.

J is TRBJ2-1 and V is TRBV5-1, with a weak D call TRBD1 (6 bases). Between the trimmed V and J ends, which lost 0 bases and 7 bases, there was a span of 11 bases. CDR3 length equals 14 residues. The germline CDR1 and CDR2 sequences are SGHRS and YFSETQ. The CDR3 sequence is CASSLVGGENEQFF. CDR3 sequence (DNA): TGCGCCAGCAGCTTGGTAGGGGGAGAAAATGAGCAGTTCTTC.

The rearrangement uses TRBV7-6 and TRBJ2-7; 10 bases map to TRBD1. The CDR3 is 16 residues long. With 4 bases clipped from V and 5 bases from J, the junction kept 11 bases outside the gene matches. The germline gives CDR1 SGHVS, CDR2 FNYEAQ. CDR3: CASSSTTPTGGNEQYF. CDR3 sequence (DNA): TGTGCCAGCAGCTCAACAACCCCGACAGGGGGCAACGAGCAGTACTTC.

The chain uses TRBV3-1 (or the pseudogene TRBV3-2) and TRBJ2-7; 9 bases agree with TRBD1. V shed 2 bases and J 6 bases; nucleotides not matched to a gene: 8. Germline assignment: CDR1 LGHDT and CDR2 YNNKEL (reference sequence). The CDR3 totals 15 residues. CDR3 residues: CASSQHDRGLLEQYF. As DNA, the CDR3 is TGTGCCAGCAGCCAACATGACAGGGGGTTACTCGAGCAGTACTTC.

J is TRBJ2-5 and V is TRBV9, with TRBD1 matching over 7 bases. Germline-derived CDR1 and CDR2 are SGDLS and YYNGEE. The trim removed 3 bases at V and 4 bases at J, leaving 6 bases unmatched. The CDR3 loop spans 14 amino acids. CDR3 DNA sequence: TGTGCCAGCAGCGCTACAGGGGTGGGAGAGACCCAGTACTTC. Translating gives CASSATGVGETQYF.

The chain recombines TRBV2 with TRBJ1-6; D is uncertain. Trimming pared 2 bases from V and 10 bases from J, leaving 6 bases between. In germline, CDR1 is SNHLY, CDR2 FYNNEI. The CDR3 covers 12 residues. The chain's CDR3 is CASSEIASPLHF. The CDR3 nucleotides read TGTGCCAGCAGTGAAATAGCGTCACCCCTCCACTTT.

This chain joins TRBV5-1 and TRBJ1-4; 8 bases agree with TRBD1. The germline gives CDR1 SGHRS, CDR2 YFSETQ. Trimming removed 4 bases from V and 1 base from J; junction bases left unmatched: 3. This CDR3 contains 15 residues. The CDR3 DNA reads TGCGCCAGCAGCGCCGGACAGGGAACTAATGAAAAACTGTTTTTT. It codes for CASSAGQGTNEKLFF.

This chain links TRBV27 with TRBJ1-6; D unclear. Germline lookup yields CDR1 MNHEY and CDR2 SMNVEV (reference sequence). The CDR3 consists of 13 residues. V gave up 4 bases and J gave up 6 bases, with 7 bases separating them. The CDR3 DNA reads TGTGCCAGCAGTTCCCGCGGTAATTCACCCCTCCACTTT. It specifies CASSSRGNSPLHF.

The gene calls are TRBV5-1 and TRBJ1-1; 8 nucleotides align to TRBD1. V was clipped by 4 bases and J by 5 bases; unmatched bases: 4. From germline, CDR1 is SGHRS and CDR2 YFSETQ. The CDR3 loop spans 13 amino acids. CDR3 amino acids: CASSRRTGTEAFF. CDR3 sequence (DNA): TGCGCCAGCAGCCGCAGGACAGGGACTGAAGCTTTCTTT. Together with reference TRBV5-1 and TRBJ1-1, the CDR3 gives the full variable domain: KAGVTQTPRYLIKTRGQQVTLSCSPISGHRSVSWYQQTPGQGLQFLFEYFSETQRNKGNFPGRFSGRQFSNSRSEMNVSTLELGDSALYLCASSRRTGTEAFFGQGTRLTVV.

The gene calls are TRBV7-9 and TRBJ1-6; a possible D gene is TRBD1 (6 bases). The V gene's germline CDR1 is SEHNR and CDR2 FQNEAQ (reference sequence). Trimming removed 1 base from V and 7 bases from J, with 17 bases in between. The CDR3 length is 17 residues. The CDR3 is CASSLGGGARWNSPLHF. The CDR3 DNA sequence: TGTGCCAGCAGCTTAGGAGGGGGGGCGCGTTGGAATTCACCCCTCCACTTT. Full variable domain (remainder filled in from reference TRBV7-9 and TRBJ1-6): DTGVSQNPRHKITKRGQNVTFRCDPISEHNRLYWYRQTLGQGPEFLTYFQNEAQLEKSRLLSDRFSAERPKGSFSTLEIQRTEQGDSAMYLCASSLGGGARWNSPLHFGNGTRLTVT.